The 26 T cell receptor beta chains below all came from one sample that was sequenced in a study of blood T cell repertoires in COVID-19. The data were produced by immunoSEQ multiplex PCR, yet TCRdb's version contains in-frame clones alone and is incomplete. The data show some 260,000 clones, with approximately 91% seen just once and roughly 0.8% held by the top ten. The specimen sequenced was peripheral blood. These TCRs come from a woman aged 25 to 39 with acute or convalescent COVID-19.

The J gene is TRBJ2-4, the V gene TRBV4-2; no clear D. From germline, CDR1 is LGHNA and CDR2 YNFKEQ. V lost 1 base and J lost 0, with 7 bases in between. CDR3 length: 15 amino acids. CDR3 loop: CASSQGAIAKNIQYF. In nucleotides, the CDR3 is TGTGCCAGCAGCCAAGGGGCAATAGCCAAAAACATTCAGTACTTC.

The CDR3 here is CASSRDFATNEKLFF. DNA for the CDR3: TGTGCCAGCAGTCGGGACTTTGCAACTAATGAAAAACTGTTTTTT. V usage is TRBV6-5 and J usage is TRBJ1-4, with D possibly matching TRBD1 (5 bases). The V and J ends lost 5 bases and 0 bases respectively, with 10 bases between them. The length of the CDR3 is 15 residues. Germline V gene data show CDR1 as MNHEY and CDR2 as SVGAGI.

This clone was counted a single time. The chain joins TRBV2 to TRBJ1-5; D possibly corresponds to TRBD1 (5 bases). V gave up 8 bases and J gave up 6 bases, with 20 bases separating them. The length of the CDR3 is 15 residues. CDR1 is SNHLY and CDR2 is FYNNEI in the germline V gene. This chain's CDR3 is CASGRGEGQAQPQHF. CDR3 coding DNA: TGTGCCAGCGGGCGGGGTGAGGGGCAGGCTCAGCCCCAGCATTTT.

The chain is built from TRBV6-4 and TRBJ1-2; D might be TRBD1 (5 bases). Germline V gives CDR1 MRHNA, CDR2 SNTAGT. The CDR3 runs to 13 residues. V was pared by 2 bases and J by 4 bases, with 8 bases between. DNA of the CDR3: TGTGCCAGCAGTGACGGGGCAGGCTATGGCTACACCTTC. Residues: CASSDGAGYGYTF.

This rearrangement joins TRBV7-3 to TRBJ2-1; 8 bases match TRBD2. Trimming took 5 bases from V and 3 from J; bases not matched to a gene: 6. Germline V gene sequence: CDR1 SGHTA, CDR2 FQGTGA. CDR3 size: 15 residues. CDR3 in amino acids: CASSRGGSNYNEQFF. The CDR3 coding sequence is TGTGCCAGCAGCCGGGGGGGTAGTAACTACAATGAGCAGTTCTTC.

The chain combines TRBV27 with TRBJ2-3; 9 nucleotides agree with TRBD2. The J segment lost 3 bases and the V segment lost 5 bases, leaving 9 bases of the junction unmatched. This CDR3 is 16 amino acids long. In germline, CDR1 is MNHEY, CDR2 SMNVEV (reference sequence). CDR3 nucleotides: TGTGCCAGCAGTAACTTAGCGGGAGTGAGGACAGATACGCAGTATTTT. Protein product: CASSNLAGVRTDTQYF.

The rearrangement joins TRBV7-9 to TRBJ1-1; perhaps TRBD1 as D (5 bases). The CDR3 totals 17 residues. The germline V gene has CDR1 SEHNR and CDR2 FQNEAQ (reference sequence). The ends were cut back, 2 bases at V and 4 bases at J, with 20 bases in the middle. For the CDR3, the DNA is TGTGCCAGCAGCTTACCCCCGCTCGGCGGGGGGGGCACTGAAGCTTTCTTT. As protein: CASSLPPLGGGGTEAFF.

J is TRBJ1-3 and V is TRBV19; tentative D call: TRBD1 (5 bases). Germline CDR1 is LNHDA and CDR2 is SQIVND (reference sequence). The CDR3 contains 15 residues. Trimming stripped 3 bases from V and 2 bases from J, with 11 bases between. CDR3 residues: CASSIRGGTGNTIYF. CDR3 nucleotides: TGTGCCAGTAGTATTCGGGGGGGAACTGGAAACACCATATATTTT.

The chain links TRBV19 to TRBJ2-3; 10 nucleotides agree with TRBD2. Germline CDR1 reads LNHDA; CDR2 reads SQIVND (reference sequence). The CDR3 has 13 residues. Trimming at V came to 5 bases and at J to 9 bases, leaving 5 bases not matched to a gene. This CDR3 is CASSPGTSETQYF. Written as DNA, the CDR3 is TGTGCCAGTAGTCCGGGGACTAGCGAGACGCAGTATTTT. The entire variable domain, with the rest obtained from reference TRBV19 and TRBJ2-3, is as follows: DGGITQSPKYLFRKEGQNVTLSCEQNLNHDAMYWYRQDPGQGLRLIYYSQIVNDFQKGDIAEGYSVSREKKESFPLTVTSAQKNPTAFYLCASSPGTSETQYFGPGTRLTVL.

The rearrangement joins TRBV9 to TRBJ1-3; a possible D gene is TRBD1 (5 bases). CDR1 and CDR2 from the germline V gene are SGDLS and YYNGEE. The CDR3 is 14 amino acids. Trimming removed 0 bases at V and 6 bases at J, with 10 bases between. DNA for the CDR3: TGTGCCAGCAGCGTAGGGGGCCCACAAAACACCATATATTTT. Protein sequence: CASSVGGPQNTIYF.

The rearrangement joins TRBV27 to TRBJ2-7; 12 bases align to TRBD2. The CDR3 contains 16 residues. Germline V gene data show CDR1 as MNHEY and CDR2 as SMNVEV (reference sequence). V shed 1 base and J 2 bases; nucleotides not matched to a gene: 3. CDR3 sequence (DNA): TGTGCCAGCAGTTTATTCAGACTAGCGGGAGCCTACGAGCAGTACTTC. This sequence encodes CASSLFRLAGAYEQYF.

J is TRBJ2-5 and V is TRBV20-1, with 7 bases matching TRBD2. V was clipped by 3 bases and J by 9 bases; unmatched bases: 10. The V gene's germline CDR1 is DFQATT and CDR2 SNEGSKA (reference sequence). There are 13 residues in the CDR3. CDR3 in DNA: TGCAGTGCTAGTCAGCGGGACCCTTTGGCCCAGTACTTC. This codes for CSASQRDPLAQYF.

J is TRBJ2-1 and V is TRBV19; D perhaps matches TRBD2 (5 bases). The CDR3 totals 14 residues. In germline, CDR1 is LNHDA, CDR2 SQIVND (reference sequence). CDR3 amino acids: CATAGGWAYNEQFF. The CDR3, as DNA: TGTGCGACCGCTGGCGGGTGGGCCTACAATGAGCAGTTCTTC.

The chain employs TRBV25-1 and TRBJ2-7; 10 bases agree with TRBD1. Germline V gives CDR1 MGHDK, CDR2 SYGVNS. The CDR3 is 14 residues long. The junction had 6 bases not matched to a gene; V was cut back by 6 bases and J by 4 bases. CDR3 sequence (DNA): TGTGCCAGCAGGCCGGGACAGGGGAATTACGAGCAGTACTTC. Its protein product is CASRPGQGNYEQYF.

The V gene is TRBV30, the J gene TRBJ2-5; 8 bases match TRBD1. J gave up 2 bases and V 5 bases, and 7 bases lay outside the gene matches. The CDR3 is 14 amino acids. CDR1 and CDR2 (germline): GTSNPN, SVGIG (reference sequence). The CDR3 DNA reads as TGTGCCTGGGTGAGGACAGGGCCGCAAGAGACCCAGTACTTC. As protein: CAWVRTGPQETQYF. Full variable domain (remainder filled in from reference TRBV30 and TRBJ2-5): SQTIHQWPATLVQPVGSPLSLECTVEGTSNPNLYWYRQAAGRGLQLLFYSVGIGQISSEVPQNLSASRPQDRQFILSSKKLLLSDSGFYLCAWVRTGPQETQYFGPGTRLLVL.

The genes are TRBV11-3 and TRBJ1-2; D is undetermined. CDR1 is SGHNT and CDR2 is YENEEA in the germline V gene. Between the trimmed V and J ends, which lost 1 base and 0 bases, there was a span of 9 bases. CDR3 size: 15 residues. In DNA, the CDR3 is TGTGCCAGCAGCTTAGCTGGAACTACTAACTATGGCTACACCTTC. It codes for CASSLAGTTNYGYTF.

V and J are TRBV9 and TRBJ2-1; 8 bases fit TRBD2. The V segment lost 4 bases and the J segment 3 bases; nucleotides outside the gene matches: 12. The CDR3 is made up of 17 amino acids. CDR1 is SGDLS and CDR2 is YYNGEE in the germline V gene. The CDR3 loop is CASSPNGLAVNYNEQFF. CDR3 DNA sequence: TGTGCCAGCAGCCCCAACGGACTAGCTGTTAACTACAATGAGCAGTTCTTC.

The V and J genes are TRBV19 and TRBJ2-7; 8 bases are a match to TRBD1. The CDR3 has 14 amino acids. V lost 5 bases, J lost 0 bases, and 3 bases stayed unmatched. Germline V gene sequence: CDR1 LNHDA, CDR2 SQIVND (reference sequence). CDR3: CASSWGQDSYEQYF. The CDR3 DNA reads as TGTGCCAGTAGTTGGGGACAGGACTCCTACGAGCAGTACTTC. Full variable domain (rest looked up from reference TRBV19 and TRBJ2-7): DGGITQSPKYLFRKEGQNVTLSCEQNLNHDAMYWYRQDPGQGLRLIYYSQIVNDFQKGDIAEGYSVSREKKESFPLTVTSAQKNPTAFYLCASSWGQDSYEQYFGPGTRLTVT.

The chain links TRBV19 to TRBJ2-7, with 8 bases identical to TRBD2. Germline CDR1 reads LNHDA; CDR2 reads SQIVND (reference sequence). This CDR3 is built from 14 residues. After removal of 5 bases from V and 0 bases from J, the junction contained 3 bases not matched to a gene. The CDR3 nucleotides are TGTGCCAGTAGTTTCGGACTAGCCTCCTACGAGCAGTACTTC. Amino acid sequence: CASSFGLASYEQYF.

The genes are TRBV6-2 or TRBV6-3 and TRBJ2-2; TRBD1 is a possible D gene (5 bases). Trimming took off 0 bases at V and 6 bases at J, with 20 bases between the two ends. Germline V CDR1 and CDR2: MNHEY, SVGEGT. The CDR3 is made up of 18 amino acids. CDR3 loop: CASSYSQGSPSFAGELFF. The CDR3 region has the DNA TGTGCCAGCAGTTACTCTCAGGGAAGCCCCTCCTTCGCCGGGGAGCTGTTTTTT.

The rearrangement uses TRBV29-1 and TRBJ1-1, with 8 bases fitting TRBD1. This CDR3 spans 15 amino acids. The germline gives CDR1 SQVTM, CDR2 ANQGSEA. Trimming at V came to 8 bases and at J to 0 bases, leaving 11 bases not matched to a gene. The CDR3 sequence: CSIQDRVHMNTEAFF. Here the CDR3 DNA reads TGCAGCATCCAGGACAGGGTTCACATGAACACTGAAGCTTTCTTT. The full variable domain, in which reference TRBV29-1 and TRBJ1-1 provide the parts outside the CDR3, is SAVISQKPSRDICQRGTSLTIQCQVDSQVTMMFWYRQQPGQSLTLIATANQGSEATYESGFVIDKFPISRPNLTFSTLTVSNMSPEDSSIYLCSIQDRVHMNTEAFFGQGTRLTVV.

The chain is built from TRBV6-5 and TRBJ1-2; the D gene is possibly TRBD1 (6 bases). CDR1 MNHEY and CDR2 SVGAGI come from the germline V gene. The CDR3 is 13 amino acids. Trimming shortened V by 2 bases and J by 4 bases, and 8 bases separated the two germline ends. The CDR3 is CASSYGGAYGYTF. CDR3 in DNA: TGTGCCAGCAGTTACGGGGGGGCCTATGGCTACACCTTC.

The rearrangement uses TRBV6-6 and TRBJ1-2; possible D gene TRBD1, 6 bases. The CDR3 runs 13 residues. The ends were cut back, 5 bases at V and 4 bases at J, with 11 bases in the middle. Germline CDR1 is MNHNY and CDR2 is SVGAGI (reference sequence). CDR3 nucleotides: TGTGCCAGCAGTCCTCAGGGGTCCTATGGCTACACCTTC. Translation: CASSPQGSYGYTF.

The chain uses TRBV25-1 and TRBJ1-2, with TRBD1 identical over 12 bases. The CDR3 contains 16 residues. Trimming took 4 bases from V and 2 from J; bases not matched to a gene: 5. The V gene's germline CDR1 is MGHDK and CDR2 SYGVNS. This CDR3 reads CASSAGTGGANYGYTF. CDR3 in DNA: TGTGCCAGCAGTGCCGGGACAGGGGGCGCCAACTATGGCTACACCTTC.

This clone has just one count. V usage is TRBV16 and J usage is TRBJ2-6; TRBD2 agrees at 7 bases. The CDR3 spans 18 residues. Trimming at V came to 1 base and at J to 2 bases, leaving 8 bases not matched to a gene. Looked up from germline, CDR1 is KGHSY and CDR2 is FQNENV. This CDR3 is CASSQFSLRGAGANVLTF. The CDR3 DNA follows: TGTGCCAGCAGCCAATTTTCTCTTCGGGGGGCTGGGGCCAACGTCCTGACTTTC.

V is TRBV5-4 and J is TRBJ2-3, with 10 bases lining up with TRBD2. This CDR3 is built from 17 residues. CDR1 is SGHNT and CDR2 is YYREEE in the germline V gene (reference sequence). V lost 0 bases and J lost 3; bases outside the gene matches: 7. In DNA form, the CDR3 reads TGTGCCAGCAGCTTGGCCGGAGTAGCGGGAGGTACAGATACGCAGTATTTT. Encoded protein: CASSLAGVAGGTDTQYF.